The clone carrying this T cell receptor beta chain has more than one count but fewer than ten. Its specificity is unknown. One entry per CDR3 protein, called by TCRdb with MiXCR from the reads. The sample has 40,000 to 60,000 distinct CDR3 sequences, about a fifth seen once. This entry is derived from a study of T cell repertoires in cytomegalovirus infection. The CDR3 loop spans 17 amino acids. V was pared by 4 bases and J by 1 base, with 18 bases between. Germline lookup yields CDR1 SGHTA and CDR2 FQGNSA. The specimen comprised CD8+ T cells from cultured PBMCs, sampled from culture after CMV antigen stimulation. This chain connects TRBV7-2 to TRBJ2-3; D perhaps matches TRBD2 (6 bases). The receptor's source is a human donor in good health (CMV status not recorded). Some clones in this sample may be carry-over from other donors' samples. The CDR3 DNA follows: TGTGCCAGCAGCTCCCTCTTCTCTAGCGCGCGCACAGATACGCAGTATTTT. It is translated as CASSSLFSSARTDTQYF.